This TCR beta chain was observed in a study of monozygotic twins with cystic fibrosis. Germline V gives CDR1 LNHDA, CDR2 SQIVND (reference sequence). CDR3 length equals 13 residues. Trimming stripped 3 bases from V and 4 bases from J, with 9 bases between. This clone was seen once. Its antigen is currently unknown. Study conclusions and caveats: Nucleotide-identical clonotype sharing was significantly higher within monozygotic CF twin pairs than between unrelated CF individuals.

Measured with immunoSEQ multiplex PCR; TCRdb has only the in-frame clones, and not every one. The profile shows 30,000 to 35,000 clones, roughly 90% of them singletons. The chain is built from TRBV19 and TRBJ2-5, with TRBD2 as a possible D gene (5 bases). The receptor comes from a girl aged 2 to 10 with cystic fibrosis. Sequencing was performed on blood. The CDR3 reads CASSMGVGETQYF. The CDR3 DNA reads as TGTGCCAGTAGTATGGGAGTGGGAGAGACCCAGTACTTC. Based on the CDR3 plus reference TRBV19 and TRBJ2-5, the full variable domain is DGGITQSPKYLFRKEGQNVTLSCEQNLNHDAMYWYRQDPGQGLRLIYYSQIVNDFQKGDIAEGYSVSREKKESFPLTVTSAQKNPTAFYLCASSMGVGETQYFGPGTRLLVL.